This T cell receptor beta chain was identified in a study of cytomegalovirus exposure and HLA in healthy donors. The overall study: The study's early data release held about 85 million unique TCRs from HLA-typed donors.

Germline V lookup: CDR1 SEHNR, CDR2 FQNEAQ (reference sequence). The CDR3 consists of 15 residues. J lost 6 bases, V lost 0 bases, and 2 bases had no gene match. The PCR was carried out with 60 Vbeta primers and 13 Jbeta primers. Here immunoSEQ multiplex PCR was the method, and the copy in TCRdb shows in-frame clones only, minus some. The sample contains more than 150,000 clones, roughly 83% of which appear only once. The receptor was isolated from a boy aged 10-17 years in good health and CMV-seronegative. The chain carries TRBV7-9 and TRBJ1-4; TRBD1 aligns across 9 bases. The specimen sequenced was PBMCs. Written as DNA, the CDR3 is TGTGCCAGCAGCTTAGCGGGGACAGGGCATGAAAAACTGTTTTTT. Its translation is CASSLAGTGHEKLFF.